This passage covers 29 T cell receptor beta chains from one sample sequenced in a study of shared clonotypes between healthy human individuals. Sequencing was performed with immunoSEQ multiplex PCR; in TCRdb, only in-frame clones are kept and a portion is missing. The table includes 560,000 or so clones, roughly 96% detected once. Naive CD8 cells lacked CD45RO, underwent positive selection for CCR7 and left out terminally differentiated effector memory CD45RA+ cells. Sequenced material: naive CD8+ T cells sorted from blood. These receptors were collected from a woman younger than 45 in good health.

The chain recombines TRBV15 with TRBJ2-1; D tentatively reads TRBD1 or TRBD2 (6 bases each). This CDR3 has 17 amino acids. Between the trimmed V and J ends, which lost 2 bases and 4 bases, there was a span of 18 bases. Germline V gene lookup returns CDR1 LNHNV and CDR2 YYDKDF (reference sequence). CDR3 sequence: CATSRRGARGLYNEQFF. CDR3 nucleotides: TGTGCCACCAGCAGAAGGGGGGCCAGGGGTCTGTACAATGAGCAGTTCTTC.

The V and J genes are TRBV29-1 and TRBJ1-1; maybe TRBD1 (6 bases). The CDR3 is 15 residues long. Germline CDR1 reads SQVTM; CDR2 reads ANQGSEA. V lost 3 bases and J lost 6, with 20 bases in between. The CDR3 DNA reads TGCAGCGTTGAGAGGACAGCCCAAACCGTTCCTGAAGCTTTCTTT. Residues: CSVERTAQTVPEAFF.

CDR3 in DNA: TGCGCCAGCGGGATGACTAGCGGGAGTGGTGAGCAGTACTTC. This encodes CASGMTSGSGEQYF. The chain has TRBV10-2 and TRBJ2-7, with TRBD2 matching over 12 bases. With 8 bases clipped from V and 7 bases from J, the junction kept 9 bases outside the gene matches. Germline CDR1 and CDR2: WSHSY and SAAADI. The CDR3 totals 14 residues.

CDR3 region: CSVEPGQGASTDTQYF. CDR3 coding DNA: TGCAGCGTTGAACCGGGACAGGGGGCTAGCACAGATACGCAGTATTTT. V gene TRBV29-1 combines with J gene TRBJ2-3; 12 positions match TRBD1. The trim removed 2 bases at V and 0 bases at J, leaving 3 bases unmatched. The CDR3 spans 16 residues. Germline CDR1 reads SQVTM; CDR2 reads ANQGSEA.

This chain connects TRBV19 to TRBJ2-1; TRBD2 matches 11 bases. Trimming removed 6 bases from V and 7 bases from J; junction bases left unmatched: 8. The germline gives CDR1 LNHDA, CDR2 SQIVND (reference sequence). The CDR3 length is 15 residues. The CDR3: CASSLAGGPGNEQFF. The CDR3 DNA is TGTGCCAGTAGCTTAGCGGGAGGGCCTGGAAATGAGCAGTTCTTC.

The chain uses TRBV19 and TRBJ1-5; D may be TRBD1 (5 bases). The germline V gene has CDR1 LNHDA and CDR2 SQIVND (reference sequence). The CDR3 is made up of 16 amino acids. Trimming removed 1 base at V and 4 bases at J, with 14 bases between. The CDR3 region has the DNA TGTGCCAGTAGTATAGCGCAGGGTATACGGAATCAGCCCCAGCATTTT. It translates to CASSIAQGIRNQPQHF.

This chain connects TRBV5-1 to TRBJ2-7; TRBD2 matches at 10 bases. Germline V gives CDR1 SGHRS, CDR2 YFSETQ. The trim removed 1 base at V and 2 bases at J, leaving 3 bases unmatched. The length of the CDR3 is 15 residues. CDR3 amino acids: CASSLHTSGTYEQYF. In DNA, the CDR3 is TGCGCCAGCAGCTTGCATACTAGCGGGACCTACGAGCAGTACTTC. The full variable domain, its missing parts supplied by reference TRBV5-1 and TRBJ2-7, is KAGVTQTPRYLIKTRGQQVTLSCSPISGHRSVSWYQQTPGQGLQFLFEYFSETQRNKGNFPGRFSGRQFSNSRSEMNVSTLELGDSALYLCASSLHTSGTYEQYFGPGTRLTVT.

The chain links TRBV28 to TRBJ2-5; 7 bases are shared with TRBD2. This CDR3 spans 14 amino acids. V was clipped by 6 bases and J by 2 bases; unmatched bases: 6. Germline values: CDR1 MDHEN, CDR2 SYDVKM. The CDR3 loop reads CASRGRGGQETQYF. The CDR3 nucleotides read TGTGCCAGCAGGGGGCGGGGAGGGCAAGAGACCCAGTACTTC. Together with reference TRBV28 and TRBJ2-5, the CDR3 gives the full variable domain: DVKVTQSSRYLVKRTGEKVFLECVQDMDHENMFWYRQDPGLGLRLIYFSYDVKMKEKGDIPEGYSVSREKKERFSLILESASTNQTSMYLCASRGRGGQETQYFGPGTRLLVL.

This chain uses TRBV2 with TRBJ2-7; tentative D call: TRBD2 (5 bases). The CDR3 is 16 amino acids. V was shortened by 2 bases and J by 2 bases, with 16 bases between the two germline ends. Per the germline V gene, CDR1 is SNHLY and CDR2 is FYNNEI. The CDR3 DNA follows: TGTGCCAGCAGTGAATTGGGTACCGGGATCACCTACGAGCAGTACTTC. It specifies CASSELGTGITYEQYF.

J is TRBJ1-5 and V is TRBV13, with a possible D match to TRBD1 (6 bases). The CDR3 covers 12 residues. The V gene's germline CDR1 is PRHDT and CDR2 FYEKMQ (reference sequence). Trimming removed 5 bases at V and 7 bases at J, with 9 bases between. The CDR3 nucleotides read TGTGCCAGCAGCAGGGGGTCACAGCCCCAGCATTTT. Translating it yields CASSRGSQPQHF.

This clone was seen once. The chain is built from TRBV6-5 and TRBJ1-1; 7 nucleotides agree with TRBD1. Germline CDR1 is MNHEY and CDR2 is SVGAGI. V shed 6 bases and J 1 base; nucleotides not matched to a gene: 5. This CDR3 has 14 residues. As DNA, the CDR3 is TGTGCCAGCAGCCCTGGACAGGCGAACACTGAAGCTTTCTTT. Amino acids: CASSPGQANTEAFF.

The CDR3 DNA follows: TGTGCCAGCAGTGCCACTAGCGACAACTCCTACGAGCAGTACTTC. It translates to CASSATSDNSYEQYF. The rearrangement uses TRBV28 and TRBJ2-7, with 7 bases fitting TRBD2. The CDR3 is 15 amino acids. The V gene end was trimmed by 5 bases and the J gene end by 0 bases; junction bases not matched to a gene: 7. Germline values: CDR1 MDHEN, CDR2 SYDVKM.

The rearrangement joins TRBV30 to TRBJ2-1, with D unclear. CDR1 and CDR2 from the germline V gene are GTSNPN and SVGIG (reference sequence). Trimming pared 0 bases from V and 10 bases from J, leaving 10 bases between. This CDR3 contains 12 residues. CDR3 sequence: CAWSVVGWEQFF. In DNA form, the CDR3 reads TGTGCCTGGAGTGTAGTAGGGTGGGAGCAGTTCTTC.

The chain couples TRBV5-6 to TRBJ2-5, with 7 bases fitting TRBD1. V gave up 0 bases and J gave up 3 bases; unmatched junction bases: 2. The CDR3 runs to 14 residues. Germline values: CDR1 SGHDT, CDR2 YYEEEE. The CDR3: CASSLGTGKETQYF. The CDR3 bases are TGTGCCAGCAGCTTGGGGACAGGAAAAGAGACCCAGTACTTC.

The rearrangement joins TRBV27 to TRBJ2-3; D is uncertain. The CDR3 sequence is 14 residues long. The germline V gene encodes CDR1 MNHEY and CDR2 SMNVEV (reference sequence). Trimming stripped 5 bases from V and 6 bases from J, with 15 bases between. CDR3 sequence: CASSPLGVPDTQYF. The CDR3 coding sequence is TGTGCCAGCAGTCCCTTAGGCGTACCTGATACGCAGTATTTT.

Concerning this clone: This specimen includes other DNA sequences encoding the same CDR3. The rearrangement uses TRBV28 and TRBJ2-3, with D uncertain. The CDR3 has 14 amino acids. The V end was cut by 3 bases, the J end by 0 bases, with 7 bases between. Per germline, CDR1 MDHEN and CDR2 SYDVKM. The CDR3 nucleotides read TGTGCCAGCAGTTTTGGCGGTAGCACAGATACGCAGTATTTT. Translated: CASSFGGSTDTQYF. The variable domain in full, with the rest retrieved from reference TRBV28 and TRBJ2-3, is DVKVTQSSRYLVKRTGEKVFLECVQDMDHENMFWYRQDPGLGLRLIYFSYDVKMKEKGDIPEGYSVSREKKERFSLILESASTNQTSMYLCASSFGGSTDTQYFGPGTRLTVL.

The V call is TRBV29-1, the J call TRBJ1-1, with D tentatively TRBD1 (5 bases). V was cut by 1 base and J by 0 bases, with 9 bases left in between. The germline V gene encodes CDR1 SQVTM and CDR2 ANQGSEA. The CDR3 is 14 residues long. CDR3 protein: CSVEGRGLNTEAFF. The CDR3 nucleotides read TGCAGCGTTGAAGGGCGGGGGTTGAACACTGAAGCTTTCTTT. Using reference TRBV29-1 and TRBJ1-1 for the parts outside the CDR3, the full variable domain is SAVISQKPSRDICQRGTSLTIQCQVDSQVTMMFWYRQQPGQSLTLIATANQGSEATYESGFVIDKFPISRPNLTFSTLTVSNMSPEDSSIYLCSVEGRGLNTEAFFGQGTRLTVV.

The chain carries TRBV19 and TRBJ2-2; D is possibly TRBD1 or TRBD2 (5 bases each). CDR1 LNHDA and CDR2 SQIVND come from the germline V gene (reference sequence). This CDR3 has 17 residues. The V end was cut by 3 bases, the J end by 4 bases, with 18 bases between. The CDR3 is CASSMGERVAITGELFF. CDR3 nucleotides: TGTGCCAGTAGTATGGGGGAAAGGGTAGCGATCACCGGGGAGCTGTTTTTT. Full variable domain (remainder filled in from reference TRBV19 and TRBJ2-2): DGGITQSPKYLFRKEGQNVTLSCEQNLNHDAMYWYRQDPGQGLRLIYYSQIVNDFQKGDIAEGYSVSREKKESFPLTVTSAQKNPTAFYLCASSMGERVAITGELFFGEGSRLTVL.

The chain employs TRBV5-4 and TRBJ2-5; D might be TRBD2 (6 bases). The CDR3 loop spans 16 amino acids. V was cut by 0 bases and J by 4 bases, with 16 bases left in between. Germline V CDR1 and CDR2: SGHNT, YYREEE (reference sequence). The CDR3 sequence is CASSLVPGDLAETQYF. The CDR3 DNA sequence: TGTGCCAGCAGCTTGGTTCCGGGAGACTTGGCAGAGACCCAGTACTTC.

The chain has TRBV13 and TRBJ2-5; TRBD2 agrees at 10 bases. After removal of 8 bases from V and 0 bases from J, the junction contained 6 bases not matched to a gene. The CDR3 runs 15 residues. Germline V CDR1 and CDR2: PRHDT, FYEKMQ (reference sequence). The CDR3: CASLQREGHQETQYF. The DNA for the CDR3 is TGTGCCAGCCTACAGCGGGAGGGCCACCAAGAGACCCAGTACTTC.

This clone was seen only a few times. The V gene is TRBV7-9, the J gene TRBJ1-1; no definite D call. V was pared by 4 bases and J by 10 bases, with 16 bases between. The CDR3 contains 13 residues. The V gene's germline CDR1 is SEHNR and CDR2 FQNEAQ (reference sequence). The CDR3 coding sequence is TGTGCCAGCAGCTCCCCAGTGACGGCGGCAGCTTTCTTT. Encoded protein: CASSSPVTAAAFF. The full variable domain, completed using reference TRBV7-9 and TRBJ1-1, is DTGVSQNPRHKITKRGQNVTFRCDPISEHNRLYWYRQTLGQGPEFLTYFQNEAQLEKSRLLSDRFSAERPKGSFSTLEIQRTEQGDSAMYLCASSSPVTAAAFFGQGTRLTVV.

V is TRBV10-3 and J is TRBJ2-1, with 10 bases lining up with TRBD2. The germline CDR1 and CDR2 sequences are ENHRY and SYGVKD. This CDR3 has 14 amino acids. The V segment lost 9 bases and the J segment 4 bases; nucleotides outside the gene matches: 6. CDR3 sequence reads: CAIGAGGTYNEQFF. Here the CDR3 DNA reads TGTGCCATAGGAGCGGGAGGGACTTACAATGAGCAGTTCTTC.

V usage is TRBV9 and J usage is TRBJ2-7, with 10 bases aligning to TRBD2. The CDR3 consists of 16 residues. Trimming cost V 4 bases and J 7 bases; bases outside gene matches: 14. The germline V gene encodes CDR1 SGDLS and CDR2 YYNGEE. The DNA for the CDR3 is TGTGCCAGCAGCCCCACCCTAGCGGGGGTTACGGGTGAGCAGTACTTC. Protein product: CASSPTLAGVTGEQYF.

The V gene is TRBV10-2, the J gene TRBJ2-7; 10 nucleotides align to TRBD2. The CDR3 is 16 residues long. V shed 0 bases, J shed 1 base, and the junction held 3 bases outside the gene matches. CDR1 is WSHSY and CDR2 is SAAADI in the germline V gene. The CDR3 sequence: CASSESGLARSYEQYF. DNA of the CDR3: TGCGCCAGCAGTGAGTCGGGACTAGCGAGGTCCTACGAGCAGTACTTC.

The chain combines TRBV28 with TRBJ2-7; no clear D. This CDR3 contains 13 residues. Germline values: CDR1 MDHEN, CDR2 SYDVKM. V lost 3 bases and J 5 bases, leaving 11 bases between the germline ends. The CDR3 loop is CASSFSGSNEQYF. Here the CDR3 DNA reads TGTGCCAGCAGTTTCTCTGGGTCCAACGAGCAGTACTTC. The full variable domain, its missing parts supplied by reference TRBV28 and TRBJ2-7, is DVKVTQSSRYLVKRTGEKVFLECVQDMDHENMFWYRQDPGLGLRLIYFSYDVKMKEKGDIPEGYSVSREKKERFSLILESASTNQTSMYLCASSFSGSNEQYFGPGTRLTVT.

In this sample, this clone turned up once. This chain's CDR3 is CASSPTGRTTGELFF. The CDR3 coding sequence is TGTGCCAGTAGTCCAACGGGACGAACAACCGGGGAGCTGTTTTTT. This chain links TRBV19 with TRBJ2-2; either TRBD1 or TRBD2 may supply D (5 bases each). The CDR3 length is 15 residues. The germline V gene has CDR1 LNHDA and CDR2 SQIVND (reference sequence). The V end lost 5 bases, the J end lost 5 bases, and 15 bases lay between the germline ends.

The V gene is TRBV21-1, the J gene TRBJ2-7. TRBV21-1 is noted as a pseudogene. This CDR3 has 15 amino acids. This chain's CDR3 is CASSLGRISSYEQYF. As DNA, the CDR3 is TGTGCCAGCAGCCTAGGACGGATCAGCTCCTACGAGCAGTACTTC.

The chain carries TRBV16 and TRBJ2-7, with 9 nucleotides matching TRBD1. Germline CDR1 and CDR2: KGHSY and FQNENV. CDR3 length: 14 amino acids. Unmatched junction bases numbered 3, after V lost 0 bases and J lost 6 bases. CDR3 nucleotide sequence: TGTGCCAGCAGCCAATCTGGGACAGGGAGCGAGCAGTACTTC. Protein product: CASSQSGTGSEQYF.

The rearrangement joins TRBV5-6 to TRBJ1-2; TRBD1 matches at 8 bases. The ends lost 4 bases at V and 2 bases at J; junction bases unmatched: 16. Germline-derived CDR1 and CDR2 are SGHDT and YYEEEE. CDR3 length: 18 residues. CDR3 bases: TGTGCCAGCAGCATCTGGACAGGGCGTTTAGGTGCCAACTATGGCTACACCTTC. This gives the protein CASSIWTGRLGANYGYTF.